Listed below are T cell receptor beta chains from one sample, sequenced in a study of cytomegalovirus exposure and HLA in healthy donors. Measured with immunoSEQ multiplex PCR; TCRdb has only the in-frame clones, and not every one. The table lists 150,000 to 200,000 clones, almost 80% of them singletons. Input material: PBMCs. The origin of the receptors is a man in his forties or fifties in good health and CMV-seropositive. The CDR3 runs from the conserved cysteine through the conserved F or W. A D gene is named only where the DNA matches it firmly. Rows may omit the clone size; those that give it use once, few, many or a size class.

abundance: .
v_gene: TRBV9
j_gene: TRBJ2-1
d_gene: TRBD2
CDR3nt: TGTGCCAGCAGCGCTTCTTCGGGGGGGCCCTACAATGAGCAGTTCTTC
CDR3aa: CASSASSGGPYNEQFF

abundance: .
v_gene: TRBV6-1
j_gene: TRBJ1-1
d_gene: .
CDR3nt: TGTGCCAGCAGAAGACTGGCGAACACTGAAGCTTTCTTT
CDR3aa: CASRRLANTEAFF

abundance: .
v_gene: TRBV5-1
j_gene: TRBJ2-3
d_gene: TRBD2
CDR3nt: TGCGCCAGCAGTCACGGGAGGGTAGGGACAGATACGCAGTATTTT
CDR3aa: CASSHGRVGTDTQYF

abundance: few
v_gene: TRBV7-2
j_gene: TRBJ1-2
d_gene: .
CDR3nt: TGTGCCAGCAGCTTAACAGGGACGGAAGGCTACACCTTC
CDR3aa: CASSLTGTEGYTF

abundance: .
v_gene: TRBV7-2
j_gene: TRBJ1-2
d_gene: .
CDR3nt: TGTGCCAGCAGCCTCAGAGAGGGGGGGGGTGGCTACACCTTC
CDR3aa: CASSLREGGGGYTF

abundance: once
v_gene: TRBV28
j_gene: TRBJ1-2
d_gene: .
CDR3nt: TGTGCCAGCAGGGTAACAGTGGATGGCTACACCTTC
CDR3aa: CASRVTVDGYTF

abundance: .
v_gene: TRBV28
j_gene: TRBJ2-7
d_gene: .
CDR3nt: TGTGCCAGCCTCCCGGAGGGGAGGCACGAGCAGTACTTC
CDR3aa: CASLPEGRHEQYF

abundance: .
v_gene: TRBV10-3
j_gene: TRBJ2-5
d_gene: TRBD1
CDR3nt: TGTGCCATCAGTGAGTCGAACAGGGGGTTATCGGGAGAGACCCAGTACTTC
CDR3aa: CAISESNRGLSGETQYF

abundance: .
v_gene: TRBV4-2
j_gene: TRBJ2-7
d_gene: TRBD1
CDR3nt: TGTGCCAGCAGCCAGGCCGGGACAGGGAACTACGAGCAGTACTTC
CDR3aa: CASSQAGTGNYEQYF

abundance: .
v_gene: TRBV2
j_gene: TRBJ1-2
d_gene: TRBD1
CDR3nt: TGTGCCAGCCGAGGGACAGGGAATGGCTACACCTTC
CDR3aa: CASRGTGNGYTF

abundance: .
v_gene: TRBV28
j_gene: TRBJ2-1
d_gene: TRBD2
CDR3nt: TGTGCCAGCAGTTCGCCTACTAGCGAGACCTACAATGAGCAGTTCTTC
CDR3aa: CASSSPTSETYNEQFF

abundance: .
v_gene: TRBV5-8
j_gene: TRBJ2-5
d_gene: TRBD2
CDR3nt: TGTGCCAGCAGGGACACTAGCGGGGGGCTCCAAGAGACCCAGTACTTC
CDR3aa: CASRDTSGGLQETQYF

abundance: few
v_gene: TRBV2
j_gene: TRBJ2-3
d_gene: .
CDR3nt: TGTGCCAGCGGGGCCGGACATTCGAGGTCGGGTGATACGCAGTATTTT
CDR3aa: CASGAGHSRSGDTQYF

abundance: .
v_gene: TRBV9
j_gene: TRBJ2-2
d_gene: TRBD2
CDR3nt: TGTGCCAGCAGCGTAGTGGGACTAGCGGGGGGGGCCTCGAGGGTCGGGGAGCTGTTTTTT
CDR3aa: CASSVVGLAGGASRVGELFF

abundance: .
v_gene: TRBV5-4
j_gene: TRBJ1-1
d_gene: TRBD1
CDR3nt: TGTGCCAGCAGGCCCGGGACAGGGAGTAACACTGAAGCTTTCTTT
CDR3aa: CASRPGTGSNTEAFF

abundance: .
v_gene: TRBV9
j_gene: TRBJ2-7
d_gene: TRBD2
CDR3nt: TGTGCCAGCAGCGTCGGACTAGAGGCCTTCTACGAGCAGTACTTC
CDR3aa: CASSVGLEAFYEQYF

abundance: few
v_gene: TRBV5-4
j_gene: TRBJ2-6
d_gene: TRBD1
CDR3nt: TGTGCCAGCAGCTTGGCCGGGACAGGGGTTAGGGTCTCTGGGGCCAACGTCCTGACTTTC
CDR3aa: CASSLAGTGVRVSGANVLTF

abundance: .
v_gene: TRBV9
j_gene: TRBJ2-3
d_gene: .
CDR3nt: TGTGCCAGCAGCGCACAGGGTTCTGTTTCGGCAGATACGCAGTATTTT
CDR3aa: CASSAQGSVSADTQYF

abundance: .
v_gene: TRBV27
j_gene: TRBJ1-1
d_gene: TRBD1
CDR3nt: TGTGCCAGCAACCCAGGGGGGCGGAACACTGAAGCTTTCTTT
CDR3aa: CASNPGGRNTEAFF

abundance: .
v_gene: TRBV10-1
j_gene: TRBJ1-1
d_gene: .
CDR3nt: TGCGCCAGCAGTATCCGGGCGGGTATGAACACTGAAGCTTTCTTT
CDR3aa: CASSIRAGMNTEAFF

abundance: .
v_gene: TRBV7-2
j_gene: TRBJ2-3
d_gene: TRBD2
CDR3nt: TGTGCCAGCAGCTTCCGGACTAGCGGGGGGGGAGTACCCGATACGCAGTATTTT
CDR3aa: CASSFRTSGGGVPDTQYF

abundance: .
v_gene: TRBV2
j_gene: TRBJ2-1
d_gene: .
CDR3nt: TGTGCCAGCAGTCCCGAGTTGCGGGGAGGTGAGAATGAGCAGTTCTTC
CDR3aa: CASSPELRGGENEQFF

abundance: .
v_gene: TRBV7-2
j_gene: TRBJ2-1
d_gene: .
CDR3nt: TGTGCCAGCAGCTTAGGTTACTCTGAGCAGTTCTTC
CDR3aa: CASSLGYSEQFF

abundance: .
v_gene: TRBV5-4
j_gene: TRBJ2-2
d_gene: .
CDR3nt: TGTGCCAGCAGCTTGGCGGAGCCCACCGGGGAGCTGTTTTTT
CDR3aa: CASSLAEPTGELFF

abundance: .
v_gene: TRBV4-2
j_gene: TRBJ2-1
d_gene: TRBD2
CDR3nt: TGTGCCAGCAGCCAAGACCCGAGCGGGGGGCCTTATGAGCAGTTCTTC
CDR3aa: CASSQDPSGGPYEQFF

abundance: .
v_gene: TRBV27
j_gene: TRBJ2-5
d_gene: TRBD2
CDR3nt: TGTGCCAGCCGGGGGGGGGCAGGGGAGACCCAGTACTTC
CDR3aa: CASRGGAGETQYF

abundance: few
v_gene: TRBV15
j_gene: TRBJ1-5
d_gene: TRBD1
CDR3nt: TGTGCCACCAGCAAGGACAGGGAGGTGCAGCCCCAGCATTTT
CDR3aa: CATSKDREVQPQHF

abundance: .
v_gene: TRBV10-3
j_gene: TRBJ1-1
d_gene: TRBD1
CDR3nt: TGTGCCATCAGTGAGAGGGACAGATTCATGAACACTGAAGCTTTCTTT
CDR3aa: CAISERDRFMNTEAFF

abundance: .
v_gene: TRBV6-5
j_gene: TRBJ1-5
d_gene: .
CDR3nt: TGTGCCAGCAGCCGCGGGAGGCAGGGTTTACAGCCCCAGCATTTT
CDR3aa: CASSRGRQGLQPQHF

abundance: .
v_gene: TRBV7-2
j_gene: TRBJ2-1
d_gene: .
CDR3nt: TGTGCCAGCAGCTTAGACGGAGGGGCGAGGTACAATGAGCAGTTCTTC
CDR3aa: CASSLDGGARYNEQFF

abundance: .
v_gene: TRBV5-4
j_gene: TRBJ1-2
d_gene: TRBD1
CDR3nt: TGTGCCAGCAGCCCGGGACAGGGTCTGGACTATGGCTACACCTTC
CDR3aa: CASSPGQGLDYGYTF

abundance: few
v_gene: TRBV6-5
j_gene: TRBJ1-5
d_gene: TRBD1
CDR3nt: TGTGCCAGCAGTACCCAGGACAGGCCTAATCAGCCCCAGCATTTT
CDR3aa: CASSTQDRPNQPQHF

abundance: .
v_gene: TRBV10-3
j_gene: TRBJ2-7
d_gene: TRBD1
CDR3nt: TGTGCCATCGCCACCGGGACAGAGCCCTACGAGCAGTACTTC
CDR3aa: CAIATGTEPYEQYF

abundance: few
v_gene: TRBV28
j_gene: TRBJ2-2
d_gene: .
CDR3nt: TGTGCCAGCCGTACTCAAGCGAACGCCGGGGAGCTGTTTTTT
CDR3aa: CASRTQANAGELFF

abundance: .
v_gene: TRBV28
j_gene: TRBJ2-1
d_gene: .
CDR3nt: TGTGCCAGCAGTTTACTTACCGGGGGTAACTACAATGAGCAGTTCTTC
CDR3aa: CASSLLTGGNYNEQFF

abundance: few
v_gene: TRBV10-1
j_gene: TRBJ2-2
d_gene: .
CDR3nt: TGCGCCAGCAGTGACCCAACCGGGGAGCTGTTTTTT
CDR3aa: CASSDPTGELFF

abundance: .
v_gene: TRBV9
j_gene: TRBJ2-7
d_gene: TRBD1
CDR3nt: TGTGCCAGCAGCCGGGACAGGAATTACGAGCAGTACTTC
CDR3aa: CASSRDRNYEQYF

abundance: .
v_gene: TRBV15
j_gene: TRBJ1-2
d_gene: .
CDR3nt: TGTGCCACCAGCAGGGGATCAGGGATGGATGGCTACACCTTC
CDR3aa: CATSRGSGMDGYTF

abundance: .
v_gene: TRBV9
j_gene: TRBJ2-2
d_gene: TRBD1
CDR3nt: TGTGCCAGCAGCGTCCGGGACAGGGGAACCACCGGGGAGCTGTTTTTT
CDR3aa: CASSVRDRGTTGELFF

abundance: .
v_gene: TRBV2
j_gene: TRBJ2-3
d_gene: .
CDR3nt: TGTGCCAGCAGCCGAAGAACAGCAGATACGCAGTATTTT
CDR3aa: CASSRRTADTQYF